One sample yielded the 21 T cell receptor beta chains listed below, sequenced in a study of T cells in Graves' hyperthyroidism and ophthalmopathy. TCR beta CDR3 region amplification was performed from RNA transcripts. The HTBI primer set was used in a first-round RT-PCR of the TCR CDR3. TCRdb itself ran the multiplex PCR reads through MiXCR, one entry per CDR3 protein. The sample records approximately 710,000 distinct CDR3 sequences, 17% being singletons. The sequencing input was blood. The receptor source for this set is a man aged 50-60 years with Graves' hyperthyroidism.

In this sample, this clonotype turned up a few times. The chain combines TRBV7-9 with TRBJ2-7, with D tentatively TRBD1 (6 bases). CDR1 SEHNR and CDR2 FQNEAQ come from the germline V gene (reference sequence). V dropped 5 bases and J dropped 2 bases, with 16 bases sitting between them. This CDR3 has 15 residues. The CDR3 protein is CASSRGQPGAYEQYF. The CDR3 nucleotides are TGTGCCAGCAGCCGGGGACAACCAGGGGCCTACGAGCAGTACTTC.

Concerning this clonotype itself: A much larger clonotype is one base distant, so this may be a read error. The rearrangement joins TRBV19 to TRBJ2-2; the match to TRBD1 covers 9 bases. With V trimmed by 10 bases and J by 7 bases, 7 bases remained unmatched. The CDR3 is 13 amino acids. Germline V gene data show CDR1 as LNHDA and CDR2 as SQIVND (reference sequence). Here the CDR3 reads CANQDRGGGELFF. CDR3 nucleotides: TGTGCCAATCAGGACAGGGGAGGCGGGGAGCTGTTTTTT. Based on the CDR3 plus reference TRBV19 and TRBJ2-2, the full variable domain is DGGITQSPKYLFRKEGQNVTLSCEQNLNHDAMYWYRQDPGQGLRLIYYSQIVNDFQKGDIAEGYSVSREKKESFPLTVTSAQKNPTAFYLCANQDRGGGELFFGEGSRLTVL.

The CDR3 sequence: CASSSKGHLNTEAFF. The CDR3 DNA reads as TGTGCCAGCAGCTCCAAGGGACACCTGAACACTGAAGCTTTCTTT. This chain connects TRBV7-8 to TRBJ1-1; TRBD1 is a possible D gene (6 bases). The length of the CDR3 is 15 residues. V was shortened by 4 bases and J by 0 bases, with 12 bases between the two germline ends. Germline V CDR1 and CDR2: SGHVS, FQNEAQ.

This clonotype was seen only a few times. The V gene is TRBV7-9, the J gene TRBJ1-6, with D maybe TRBD1 (5 bases). The CDR3 contains 16 residues. V was clipped by 6 bases and J by 2 bases, with 14 bases between them. Germline CDR1 is SEHNR and CDR2 is FQNEAQ (reference sequence). The CDR3 bases are TGTGCCAGCAGTTCCTCACAGGTGGCCTATAATTCACCCCTCCACTTT. Protein sequence: CASSSSQVAYNSPLHF.

This clonotype was counted ten times or more. The rearrangement uses TRBV29-1 and TRBJ2-1; 9 bases line up with TRBD2. This CDR3 contains 16 residues. With 0 bases clipped from V and 6 bases from J, the junction kept 9 bases outside the gene matches. Looked up from germline, CDR1 is SQVTM and CDR2 is ANQGSEA. The CDR3 region is CSVEDPYSGRGNEQFF. CDR3 DNA: TGCAGCGTTGAAGACCCCTATAGCGGGAGAGGCAATGAGCAGTTCTTC.

The CDR3 bases are TGTGCCAGCAGCCAAGAACATCTGGGACTAGCGGGAGGAGTTCAGTTCTTC. This encodes CASSQEHLGLAGGVQFF. The chain employs TRBV14 and TRBJ2-4, with TRBD2 matching over 15 bases. The DNA end is more similar to TRBJ2-1, so the J call may be wrong. CDR1 is SGHDN and CDR2 is FVKESK in the germline V gene. The CDR3 length is 17 residues.

This clonotype was seen at least ten times. The chain has TRBV2 and TRBJ2-1, with 11 bases matching TRBD2. Germline CDR1 is SNHLY and CDR2 is FYNNEI. The CDR3 contains 16 residues. With V trimmed by 4 bases and J by 3 bases, 5 bases remained unmatched. CDR3 protein: CASSGLAGRNYNEQFF. In DNA form, the CDR3 reads TGTGCCAGCAGTGGACTAGCGGGAAGGAACTACAATGAGCAGTTCTTC.

This clonotype was detected many times. The chain carries TRBV2 and TRBJ1-5; possible D gene TRBD1, 6 bases. Trimming cost V 4 bases and J 0 bases, with 10 bases left between them. The CDR3 contains 15 residues. Per the germline V gene, CDR1 is SNHLY and CDR2 is FYNNEI. This chain's CDR3 is CASSGTVDSNQPQHF. The CDR3 region has the DNA TGTGCCAGCAGTGGGACAGTAGATAGCAATCAGCCCCAGCATTTT.

This clonotype was picked up one time. One junction end does not reproduce the germline sequence, and a read error may be involved. The chain joins TRBV27 to TRBJ2-7; 7 positions match TRBD2. Germline V gene data show CDR1 as MNHEY and CDR2 as SMNVEV (reference sequence). The CDR3 sequence is 15 residues long. CDR3 DNA: TGTGCCAGCAGGTCAACTAGCGTATACTCCTACGGGCAGTACTTC. This codes for CASRSTSVYSYGQYF.

This clonotype was recorded a few times. The rearrangement joins TRBV7-3 to TRBJ1-2; D possibly corresponds to TRBD1 (5 bases). This CDR3 is 14 amino acids long. The germline gives CDR1 SGHTA, CDR2 FQGTGA. V was cut by 5 bases and J by 1 base, with 11 bases left in between. The CDR3 DNA sequence: TGTGCCAGCAGCCCGGGACCGGATAACTATGGCTACACCTTC. Encoded protein: CASSPGPDNYGYTF.

This clonotype was found many times. The chain carries TRBV28 and TRBJ1-2; TRBD1 agrees at 7 bases. The CDR3 spans 17 residues. The germline V gene encodes CDR1 MDHEN and CDR2 SYDVKM. The V and J ends lost 5 bases and 4 bases, in that order; junction bases with no gene match: 16. CDR3 nucleotide sequence: TGTGCCAGCAGTCATTATGGTGGTAACAGGGGTGGCTATGGCTACACCTTC. Translating it yields CASSHYGGNRGGYGYTF.

The V and J genes are TRBV27 and TRBJ1-2; no clear D. The V end was cut by 5 bases, the J end by 6 bases, with 19 bases between. CDR3 length: 15 amino acids. Per germline, CDR1 MNHEY and CDR2 SMNVEV (reference sequence). The CDR3 loop reads CASSIIGRSTNGYTF. For the CDR3, the DNA is TGTGCCAGCAGTATAATTGGACGGAGTACGAATGGCTACACCTTC.

This clonotype was observed at least ten times. The gene calls are TRBV7-6 and TRBJ2-2; D may match TRBD1 or TRBD2 (6 bases each). V was cut by 1 base and J by 5 bases, with 11 bases left in between. The V gene's germline CDR1 is SGHVS and CDR2 FNYEAQ. The CDR3 consists of 15 residues. The CDR3 coding sequence is TGTGCCAGCAGCTTAGATACAGGGAGGACCGGGGAGCTGTTTTTT. The encoded protein is CASSLDTGRTGELFF.

This clonotype was seen only a few times. The chain is built from TRBV7-2 and TRBJ2-3, with TRBD2 as a possible D gene (5 bases). Germline CDR1 is SGHTA and CDR2 is FQGNSA. This CDR3 has 17 residues. V dropped 4 bases and J dropped 1 base, with 18 bases sitting between them. CDR3 nucleotides: TGTGCCAGCAGCTCCCATTCAGGCGGACTTCGCACAGATACGCAGTATTTT. It translates to CASSSHSGGLRTDTQYF. Based on the CDR3 plus reference TRBV7-2 and TRBJ2-3, the full variable domain is GAGVSQSPSNKVTEKGKDVELRCDPISGHTALYWYRQSLGQGLEFLIYFQGNSAPDKSGLPSDRFSAERTGGSVSTLTIQRTQQEDSAVYLCASSSHSGGLRTDTQYFGPGTRLTVL.

The chain has TRBV7-6 and TRBJ1-1, with 8 bases aligning to TRBD1. With 6 bases clipped from V and 6 bases from J, the junction kept 9 bases outside the gene matches. CDR1 and CDR2 (germline): SGHVS, FNYEAQ. The CDR3 extends over 14 amino acids. DNA of the CDR3: TGTGCCAGCAGTTTCTCCGACAGGGGAGCTGAAGCTTTCTTT. Protein product: CASSFSDRGAEAFF.

This clonotype was found many times. The V gene is TRBV11-2, the J gene TRBJ2-1; possible D gene TRBD2, 6 bases. V was shortened by 3 bases and J by 7 bases, with 13 bases between the two germline ends. The CDR3 loop spans 14 amino acids. From germline, CDR1 is SGHAT and CDR2 FQNNGV. CDR3 coding DNA: TGTGCCAGCAGCTTTGCGGGGAGTCGAAATGAGCAGTTCTTC. It translates to CASSFAGSRNEQFF.

This clonotype appeared many times. The CDR3 DNA sequence: TGTGCCAGCAGTCAAGTTCGGGGGGGCAGCTCCTATAATTCACCCCTCCACTTT. It codes for CASSQVRGGSSYNSPLHF. V usage is TRBV27 and J usage is TRBJ1-6; TRBD1 is a possible D gene (6 bases). The CDR3 has 18 amino acids. CDR1 MNHEY and CDR2 SMNVEV come from the germline V gene (reference sequence). V lost 5 bases to trimming and J lost 0 bases, with 17 bases between them.

This clonotype was observed at least ten times. The chain employs TRBV12-3 or TRBV12-4 and TRBJ2-3; weak D call: TRBD1 (6 bases). V was cut by 6 bases and J by 5 bases, with 21 bases left in between. The CDR3 runs to 16 residues. CDR3 protein: CASSRRGGTRVDTQYF. CDR3 nucleotides: TGTGCCAGCAGCCGTCGTGGGGGCACACGGGTAGATACGCAGTATTTT.

This clonotype has only a few counts. The rearrangement uses TRBV6-2 or TRBV6-3 and TRBJ2-1; 11 nucleotides align to TRBD1. The CDR3 is 15 amino acids. Unmatched junction bases numbered 9, after V lost 6 bases and J lost 8 bases. Germline CDR1 MNHEY, CDR2 SVGEGT. This chain's CDR3 is CASRSDRGHKDEQFF. CDR3 nucleotide sequence: TGTGCCAGCAGGTCGGACAGGGGGCATAAGGATGAGCAGTTCTTC.

This clonotype was counted many times. The rearrangement joins TRBV28 to TRBJ1-4; 7 bases map to TRBD1. The germline CDR1 and CDR2 sequences are MDHEN and SYDVKM. This CDR3 is 15 amino acids long. J lost 5 bases, V lost 7 bases, and 10 bases had no gene match. CDR3 amino acids: CASNSPGQLNEKLFF. The CDR3 coding sequence is TGTGCCAGCAATTCACCGGGACAGCTAAATGAAAAACTGTTTTTT.

This clonotype appeared many times. The chain carries TRBV24-1 and TRBJ2-7, with TRBD1 matching 10 bases. Per germline, CDR1 KGHDR and CDR2 SFDVKD. The CDR3 contains 15 residues. The junction had 8 bases not matched to a gene; V was cut back by 4 bases and J by 6 bases. This chain's CDR3 is CATSESGTGVLEQYF. The DNA of the CDR3 is TGTGCCACCAGTGAATCCGGGACAGGGGTACTCGAGCAGTACTTC.